This TCR beta chain was recorded in a study of T cells in Graves' hyperthyroidism and ophthalmopathy (dated by TCRdb to the late 2010s). Some background on the complete study: Peripheral blood was collected at initial diagnosis, before any treatment. A discovery cohort of roughly 96 patients, approximately 45 with Graves' ophthalmopathy and under 60 with stable Graves' hyperthyroidism, was used to find distinguishing TCR V-J signatures. Prospective prediction of ophthalmopathy was tested in an independent validation cohort of 18 to 20 hyperthyroidism patients and around 16 patients who later progressed to ophthalmopathy. For training and testing, the roughly 93 patients in the discovery cohort were randomly divided in a 7:3 ratio. In addition, the study compared T-cell repertoires in thyroid tissue and in blood from several Graves' hyperthyroidism patients. Following sampling, methimazole starting at 30 mg daily was given to hyperthyroidism patients, and high-dose intravenous methylprednisolone was given to ophthalmopathy patients. The paper reports TCR Vbeta CDR3 sequencing of approximately 140 peripheral blood samples: over 40 ophthalmopathy, approximately 74 hyperthyroidism and approximately 17 progressor patients.

The CDR3 contains 19 residues, cysteine and phenylalanine counted. Kept here is only the CDR3 DNA, which spans 57 bases and is read in frame from base 1. V trim: 5 bases; J trim: 7 bases; unmatched bases: 18. A patient counted as having stable Graves' hyperthyroidism if no progression to ophthalmopathy occurred over 18 months of follow-up. The hyperthyroidism patients were between 18 and 65 years old and newly diagnosed, with a disease duration of less than 2 months. Exclusion was applied to patients with uncontrolled infections, other autoimmune diseases, pregnancy or lactation. Diagnoses were based on clinical symptoms, serum thyroxine and TRAb, thyroid ultrasound and orbital computed tomography. PBMCs were isolated from 8 to 10 ml of fresh peripheral blood by Ficoll-Paque density gradient centrifugation. Trizol reagent was used to extract total RNA, and RNA quality was then checked on an Agilent 2100 Bioanalyzer.

The research as a whole found: Sample size was not statistically predetermined, and blinding of investigators to group allocation was not performed. In cross-validation, a model built on a 13 V-J signature told ophthalmopathy apart from stable hyperthyroidism with 85% to 90% sensitivity and about 81% specificity, and in testing the same model reached 80%/75%. Most expanded thyroid clonotypes (frequency above 0.001) were also found in blood, which suggests that blood repertoires may mirror thyroid immune responses. During validation, the model predicted progression to ophthalmopathy a median of about 6.3 months ahead of onset, with almost 71% sensitivity and more than 72% specificity.

A single count supports this clonotype. Its specific antigen is unknown. No much larger clone exists at a distance of one base, and base qualities are not known. On its own, one read is weak support. Amplification of TCR beta CDR3 regions was carried out from RNA transcripts. The TCR CDR3 was subjected to a first round of RT-PCR using the HTBI primer set and the Qiagen OneStep RT-PCR kit. A second multiplex PCR round built the libraries, followed by size selection and purification. Paired-end sequencing of the libraries was performed with 100 bp reads on an Illumina HiSeq2000. From the authors' description of their analysis: SOAPnuke was used to process the raw data, removing reads that contained adapters or uncalled bases, had a mean Phred below 15, or lacked an exact match to the constant primer or identifier. COPE v1.2.5 was used to merge the high-quality paired reads, and each unique nucleotide sequence was defined as a clonotype. Clonotypes were aligned to IMGT TRBV, TRBD and TRBJ reference segments using MiTCR v1.1. Only V-J combinations with frequency above 0.0001, covering 99% to 99.2% of repertoires, were analysed. A TCS score was defined as the ratio between F50 (clonal expansion) and ExV (chaos), using BLOSUM62-based TCRdist between CDR3 peptides within each V-J. Welch's t-statistics and random forest reduced roughly 500 V-J features to some 14, which were used in a naive Bayes classifier (R e1071). TCRdb reprocessing: public reads trimmed at Q25 with fastp, clones called with MiXCR, in-frame beta chains kept. For every CDR3 protein sequence, its rows merge into one entry that carries the most common genes and DNA. In this record, the V and J calls reflect TCRdb's handling and not the investigators' own analysis. For this sample the table gives 500,000 to 550,000 distinct CDR3 sequences, of which less than 25% were detected only once. The biggest ten clones account for approximately 26% of the sample.

Input material: blood. The sequence is built from TRBV12-3 or TRBV12-4 and TRBJ2-5, with 14 central nucleotides matching TRBD2. This receptor was identified in a man between 18 and 29 years old with Graves' hyperthyroidism. CDR3 sequence: CASSGNPGLAGGHLGTQYF. The sequence in DNA is TGTGCCAGCAGTGGCAATCCTGGACTAGCGGGGGGCCACTTGGGGACCCAGTACTTC.